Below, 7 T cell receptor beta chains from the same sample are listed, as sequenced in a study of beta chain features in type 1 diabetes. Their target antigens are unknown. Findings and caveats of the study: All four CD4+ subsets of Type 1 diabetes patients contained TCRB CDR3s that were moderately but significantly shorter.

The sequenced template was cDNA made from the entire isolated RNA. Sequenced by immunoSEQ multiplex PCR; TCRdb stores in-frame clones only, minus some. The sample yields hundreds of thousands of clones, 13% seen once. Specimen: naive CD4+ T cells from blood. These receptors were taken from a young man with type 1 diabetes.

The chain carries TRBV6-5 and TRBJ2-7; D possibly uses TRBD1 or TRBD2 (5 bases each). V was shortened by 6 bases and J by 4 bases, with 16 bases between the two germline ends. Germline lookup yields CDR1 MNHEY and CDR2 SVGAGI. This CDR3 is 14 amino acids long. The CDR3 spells CASSRDLLGYEQYF. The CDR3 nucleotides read TGTGCCAGCAGCCGGGACCTACTTGGTTACGAGCAGTACTTC.

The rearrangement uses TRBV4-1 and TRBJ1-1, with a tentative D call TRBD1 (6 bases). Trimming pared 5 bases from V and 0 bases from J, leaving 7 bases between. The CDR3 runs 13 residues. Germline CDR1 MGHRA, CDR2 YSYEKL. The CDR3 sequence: CASSGQMNTEAFF. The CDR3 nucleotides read TGCGCCAGCAGCGGACAGATGAACACTGAAGCTTTCTTT.

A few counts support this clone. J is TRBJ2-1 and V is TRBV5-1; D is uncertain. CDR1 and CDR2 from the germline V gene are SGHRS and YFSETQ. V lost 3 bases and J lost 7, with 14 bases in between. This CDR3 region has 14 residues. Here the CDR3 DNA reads TGCGCCAGCAGCTCCCTTGGGGTAGGAAATGAGCAGTTCTTC. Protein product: CASSSLGVGNEQFF. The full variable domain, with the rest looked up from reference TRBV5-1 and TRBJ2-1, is KAGVTQTPRYLIKTRGQQVTLSCSPISGHRSVSWYQQTPGQGLQFLFEYFSETQRNKGNFPGRFSGRQFSNSRSEMNVSTLELGDSALYLCASSSLGVGNEQFFGPGTRLTVL.

CDR3 in DNA: TGTGCCTGGAGTTTGGGCCCTTCTACCCAGTACCAAGAGACCCAGTACTTC. Amino acid sequence: CAWSLGPSTQYQETQYF. V gene TRBV30 combines with J gene TRBJ2-5; D unclear. The CDR3 sequence is 17 residues long. V lost 2 bases to trimming and J lost 0 bases, with 19 bases between them. Germline CDR1 reads GTSNPN; CDR2 reads SVGIG (reference sequence). The whole variable domain, remainder taken from reference TRBV30 and TRBJ2-5, is SQTIHQWPATLVQPVGSPLSLECTVEGTSNPNLYWYRQAAGRGLQLLFYSVGIGQISSEVPQNLSASRPQDRQFILSSKKLLLSDSGFYLCAWSLGPSTQYQETQYFGPGTRLLVL.

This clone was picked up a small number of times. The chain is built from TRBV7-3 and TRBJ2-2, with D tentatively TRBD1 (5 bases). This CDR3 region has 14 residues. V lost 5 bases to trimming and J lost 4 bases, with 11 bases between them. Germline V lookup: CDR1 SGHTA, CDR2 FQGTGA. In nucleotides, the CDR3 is TGTGCCAGCAGCCCCGGACACCCCACCGGGGAGCTGTTTTTT. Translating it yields CASSPGHPTGELFF.

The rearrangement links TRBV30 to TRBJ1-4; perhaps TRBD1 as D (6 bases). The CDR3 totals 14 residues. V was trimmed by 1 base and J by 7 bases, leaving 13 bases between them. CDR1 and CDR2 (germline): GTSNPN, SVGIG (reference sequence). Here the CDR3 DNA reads TGTGCCTGGAGTGAGGGGGGAGGCGGTGAAAAACTGTTTTTT. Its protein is CAWSEGGGGEKLFF. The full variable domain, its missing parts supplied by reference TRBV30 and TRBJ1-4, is SQTIHQWPATLVQPVGSPLSLECTVEGTSNPNLYWYRQAAGRGLQLLFYSVGIGQISSEVPQNLSASRPQDRQFILSSKKLLLSDSGFYLCAWSEGGGGEKLFFGSGTQLSVL.

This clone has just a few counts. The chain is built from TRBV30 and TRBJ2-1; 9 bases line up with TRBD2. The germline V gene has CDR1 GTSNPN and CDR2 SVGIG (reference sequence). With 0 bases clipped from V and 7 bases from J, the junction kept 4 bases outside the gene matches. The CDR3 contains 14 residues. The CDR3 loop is CAWSVSGGPNEQFF. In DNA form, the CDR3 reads TGTGCCTGGAGTGTGAGCGGGGGGCCTAATGAGCAGTTCTTC.